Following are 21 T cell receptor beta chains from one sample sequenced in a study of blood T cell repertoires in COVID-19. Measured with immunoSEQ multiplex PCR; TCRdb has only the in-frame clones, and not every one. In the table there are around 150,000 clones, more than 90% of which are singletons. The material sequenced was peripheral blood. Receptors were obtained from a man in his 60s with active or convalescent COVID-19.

The CDR3 nucleotides read TGTGCCAGTAGTATTCGATCGGGACTAAAGACCATCGAGCAGTACTTC. The encoded protein is CASSIRSGLKTIEQYF. The rearrangement joins TRBV19 to TRBJ2-7; 7 bases fit TRBD2. CDR3 length: 16 amino acids. The germline V gene has CDR1 LNHDA and CDR2 SQIVND (reference sequence). V trimming: 3 bases; J trimming: 6 bases; junction bases outside the gene matches: 14.

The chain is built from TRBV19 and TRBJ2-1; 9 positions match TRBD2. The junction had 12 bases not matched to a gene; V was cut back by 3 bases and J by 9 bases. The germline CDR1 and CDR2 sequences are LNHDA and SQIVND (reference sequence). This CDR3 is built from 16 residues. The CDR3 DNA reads TGTGCCAGTAGTATGGTAGCGGGAGTACCGGGGGCTGAGCAGTTCTTC. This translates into CASSMVAGVPGAEQFF.

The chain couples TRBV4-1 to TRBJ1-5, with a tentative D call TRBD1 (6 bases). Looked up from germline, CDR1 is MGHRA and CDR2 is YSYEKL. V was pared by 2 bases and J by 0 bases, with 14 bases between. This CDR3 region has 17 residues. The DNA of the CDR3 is TGCGCCAGCAGCCAAATTTTCAGGGGATATAGCAATCAGCCCCAGCATTTT. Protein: CASSQIFRGYSNQPQHF.

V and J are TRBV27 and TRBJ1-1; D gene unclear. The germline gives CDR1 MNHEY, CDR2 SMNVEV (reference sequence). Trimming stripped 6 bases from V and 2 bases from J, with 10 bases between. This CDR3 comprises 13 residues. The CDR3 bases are TGTGCCAGCAGACTGATATTTAACACTGAAGCTTTCTTT. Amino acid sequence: CASRLIFNTEAFF.

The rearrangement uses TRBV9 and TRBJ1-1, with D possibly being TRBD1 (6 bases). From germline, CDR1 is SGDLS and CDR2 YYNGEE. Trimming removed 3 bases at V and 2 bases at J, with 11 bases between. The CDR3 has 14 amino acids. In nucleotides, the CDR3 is TGTGCCAGCAGCGCAAGAGGGGGTAACACTGAAGCTTTCTTT. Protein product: CASSARGGNTEAFF.

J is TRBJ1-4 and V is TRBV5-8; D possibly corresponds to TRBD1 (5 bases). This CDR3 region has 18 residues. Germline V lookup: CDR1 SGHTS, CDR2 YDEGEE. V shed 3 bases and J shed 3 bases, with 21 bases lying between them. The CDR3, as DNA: TGTGCCAGCAGCTATACCGACTCCCGACAGCTCGCTAATGAAAAACTGTTTTTT. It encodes CASSYTDSRQLANEKLFF.

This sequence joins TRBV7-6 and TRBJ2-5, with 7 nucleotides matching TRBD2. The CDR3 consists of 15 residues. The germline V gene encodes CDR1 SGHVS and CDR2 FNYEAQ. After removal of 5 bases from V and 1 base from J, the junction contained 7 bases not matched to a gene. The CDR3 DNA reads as TGTGCCAGCAGCGCCAGACTAGCTCTCCAAGAGACCCAGTACTTC. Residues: CASSARLALQETQYF. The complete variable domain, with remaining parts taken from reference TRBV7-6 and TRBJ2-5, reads GAGVSQSPRYKVTKRGQDVALRCDPISGHVSLYWYRQALGQGPEFLTYFNYEAQQDKSGLPNDRFSAERPEGSISTLTIQRTEQRDSAMYRCASSARLALQETQYFGPGTRLLVL.

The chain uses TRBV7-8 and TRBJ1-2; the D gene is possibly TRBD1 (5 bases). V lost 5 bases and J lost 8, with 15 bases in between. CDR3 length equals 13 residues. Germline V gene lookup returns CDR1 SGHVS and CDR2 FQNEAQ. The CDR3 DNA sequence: TGTGCCAGCAGCCGATGGACACCTCAGGGCTACACCTTC. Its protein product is CASSRWTPQGYTF.

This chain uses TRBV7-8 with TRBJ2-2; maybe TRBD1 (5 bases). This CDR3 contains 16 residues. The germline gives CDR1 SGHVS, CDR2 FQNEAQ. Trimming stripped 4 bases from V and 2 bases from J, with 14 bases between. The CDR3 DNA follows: TGTGCCAGCAGCTCTAGGGGAAGGCCAAACACCGGGGAGCTGTTTTTT. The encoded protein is CASSSRGRPNTGELFF.

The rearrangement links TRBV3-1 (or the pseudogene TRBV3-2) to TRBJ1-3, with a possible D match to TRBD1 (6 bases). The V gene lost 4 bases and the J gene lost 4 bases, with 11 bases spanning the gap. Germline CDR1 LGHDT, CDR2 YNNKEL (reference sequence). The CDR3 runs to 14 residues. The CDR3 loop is CASSPGTSGNTIYF. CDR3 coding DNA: TGTGCCAGCAGCCCTGGGACAAGCGGAAACACCATATATTTT.

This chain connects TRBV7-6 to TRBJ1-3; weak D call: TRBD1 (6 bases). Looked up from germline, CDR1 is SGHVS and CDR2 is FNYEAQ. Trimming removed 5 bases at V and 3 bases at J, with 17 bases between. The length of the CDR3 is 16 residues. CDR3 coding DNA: TGTGCCAGCAGCAGAATCCCAGGGGATTATGGAAACACCATATATTTT. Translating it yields CASSRIPGDYGNTIYF. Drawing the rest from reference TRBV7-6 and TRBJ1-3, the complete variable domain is GAGVSQSPRYKVTKRGQDVALRCDPISGHVSLYWYRQALGQGPEFLTYFNYEAQQDKSGLPNDRFSAERPEGSISTLTIQRTEQRDSAMYRCASSRIPGDYGNTIYFGEGSWLTVV.

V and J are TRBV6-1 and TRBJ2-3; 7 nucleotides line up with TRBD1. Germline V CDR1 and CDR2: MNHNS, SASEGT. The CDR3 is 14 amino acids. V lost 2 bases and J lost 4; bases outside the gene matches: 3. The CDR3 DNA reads TGTGCCAGCAGTGAAACGCAGGGGGCAGATACGCAGTATTTT. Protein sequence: CASSETQGADTQYF.

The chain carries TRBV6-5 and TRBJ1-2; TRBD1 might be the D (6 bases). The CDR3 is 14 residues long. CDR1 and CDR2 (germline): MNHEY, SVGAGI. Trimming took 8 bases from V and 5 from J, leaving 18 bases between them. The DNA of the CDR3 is TGTGCCAGCTCGGGAACAGGGACCTATTATGGCTACACCTTC. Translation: CASSGTGTYYGYTF.

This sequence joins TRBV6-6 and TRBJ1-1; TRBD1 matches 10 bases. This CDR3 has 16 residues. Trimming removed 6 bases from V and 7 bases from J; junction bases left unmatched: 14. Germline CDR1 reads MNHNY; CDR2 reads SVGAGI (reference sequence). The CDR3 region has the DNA TGTGCCAGCAGCCGACGCCCGGGACAGGGGTCAGGTGAAGCTTTCTTT. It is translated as CASSRRPGQGSGEAFF.

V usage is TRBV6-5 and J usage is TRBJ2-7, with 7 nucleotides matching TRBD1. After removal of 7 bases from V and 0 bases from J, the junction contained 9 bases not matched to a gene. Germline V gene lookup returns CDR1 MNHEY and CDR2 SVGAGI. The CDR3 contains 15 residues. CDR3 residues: CASTLSQGVSYEQYF. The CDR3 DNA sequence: TGTGCCAGCACCCTGAGTCAGGGGGTCTCCTACGAGCAGTACTTC.

The CDR3 region has the DNA TGTGCCAGCAGCGCAACTAGCGAAACCTACGAGCAGTACTTC. Translation: CASSATSETYEQYF. V usage is TRBV9 and J usage is TRBJ2-7; 7 nucleotides agree with TRBD2. The CDR3 extends over 14 amino acids. V gave up 3 bases and J gave up 2 bases; unmatched junction bases: 5. CDR1 SGDLS and CDR2 YYNGEE come from the germline V gene.

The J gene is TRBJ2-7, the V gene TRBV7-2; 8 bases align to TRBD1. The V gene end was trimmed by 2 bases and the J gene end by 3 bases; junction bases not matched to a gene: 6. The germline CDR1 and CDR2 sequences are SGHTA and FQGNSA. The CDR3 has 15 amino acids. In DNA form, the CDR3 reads TGTGCCAGCAGCTTACAGACAGGGGATAGCTACGAGCAGTACTTC. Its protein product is CASSLQTGDSYEQYF.

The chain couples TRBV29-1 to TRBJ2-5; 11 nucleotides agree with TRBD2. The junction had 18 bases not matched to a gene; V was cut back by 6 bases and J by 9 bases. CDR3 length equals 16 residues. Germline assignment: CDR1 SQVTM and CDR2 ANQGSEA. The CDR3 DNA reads TGCAGCGTGCCTACCGGAAATAGCGGGAGGGCCGGGGCCCAGTACTTC. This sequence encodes CSVPTGNSGRAGAQYF.

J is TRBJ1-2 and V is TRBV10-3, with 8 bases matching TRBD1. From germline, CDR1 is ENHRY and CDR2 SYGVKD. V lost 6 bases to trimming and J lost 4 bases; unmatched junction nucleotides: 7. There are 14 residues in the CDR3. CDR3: CAISGQGESYGYTF. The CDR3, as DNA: TGTGCCATCAGCGGACAGGGAGAGAGCTATGGCTACACCTTC.

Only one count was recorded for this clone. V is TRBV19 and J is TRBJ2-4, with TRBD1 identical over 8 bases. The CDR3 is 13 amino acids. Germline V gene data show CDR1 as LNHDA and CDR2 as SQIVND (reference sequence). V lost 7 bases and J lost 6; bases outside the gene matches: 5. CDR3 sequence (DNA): TGTGCCAGTATGGGACAGGACACAAACATTCAGTACTTC. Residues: CASMGQDTNIQYF.

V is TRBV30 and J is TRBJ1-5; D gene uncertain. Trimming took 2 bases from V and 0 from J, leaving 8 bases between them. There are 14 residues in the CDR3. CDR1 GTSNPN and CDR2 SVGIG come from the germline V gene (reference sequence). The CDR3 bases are TGTGCCTGGAGTAACGGGAATAGCAATCAGCCCCAGCATTTT. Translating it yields CAWSNGNSNQPQHF.